This TCR beta chain was profiled in a study of cytomegalovirus exposure and HLA in healthy donors. Study-wide results and caveats: Reports state that TCR beta sequences accurately predicted most subjects' HLA-A and HLA-B alleles. For cytomegalovirus status, the classifier reportedly gave diagnoses with high specificity and sensitivity. An analysis was carried out at a later point. It showed that HLA-associated TCR beta chains were more clonally expanded than equally common non-associated chains. V- and J-gene trimming in TCR beta was tied to a missense DCLRE1C variant by an analysis performed later.

The CDR3 spans 11 residues. V was cut by 3 bases and J by 5 bases, with 4 bases left in between. Germline-derived CDR1 and CDR2 are MDHEN and SYDVKM. This clone occurred a few times. Its target is unknown. Researchers ran the PCR with 60 Vbeta and 13 Jbeta primers. Profiling relied on immunoSEQ multiplex PCR, and the TCRdb table lists in-frame clones only, not all of them. This sample has 100,000 to 150,000 clones, with more than 60% found just once. The sample taken for sequencing was PBMCs. The chain joins TRBV28 to TRBJ1-2, with D hard to call. The sequence came from a woman aged 40 to 50 in good health and CMV-seronegative. The CDR3 nucleotides read TGTGCCAGCAGTTTTGAGTATGGCTACACCTTC. It specifies CASSFEYGYTF.